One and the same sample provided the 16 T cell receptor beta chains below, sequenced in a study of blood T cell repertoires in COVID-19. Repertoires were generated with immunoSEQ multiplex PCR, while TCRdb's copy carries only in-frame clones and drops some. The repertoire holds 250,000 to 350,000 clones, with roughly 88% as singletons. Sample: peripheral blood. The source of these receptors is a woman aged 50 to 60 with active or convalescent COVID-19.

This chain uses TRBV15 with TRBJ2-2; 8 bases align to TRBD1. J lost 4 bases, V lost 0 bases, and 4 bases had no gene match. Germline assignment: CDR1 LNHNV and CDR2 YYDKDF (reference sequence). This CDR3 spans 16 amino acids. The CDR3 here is CATSRDHGTGTGELFF. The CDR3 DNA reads TGTGCCACCAGCAGAGATCACGGGACAGGCACCGGGGAGCTGTTTTTT.

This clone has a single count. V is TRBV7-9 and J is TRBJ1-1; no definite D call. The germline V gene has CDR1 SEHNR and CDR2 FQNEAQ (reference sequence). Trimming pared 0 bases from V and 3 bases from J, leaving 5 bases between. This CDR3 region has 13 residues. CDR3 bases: TGTGCCAGCAGCTTAGCAGCCCACACTGAAGCTTTCTTT. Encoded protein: CASSLAAHTEAFF.

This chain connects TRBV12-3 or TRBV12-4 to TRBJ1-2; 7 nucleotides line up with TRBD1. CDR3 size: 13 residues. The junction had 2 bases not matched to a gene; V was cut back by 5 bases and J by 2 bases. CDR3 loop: CASSRDRNYGYTF. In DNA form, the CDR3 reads TGTGCCAGCAGTCGGGACAGAAACTATGGCTACACCTTC.

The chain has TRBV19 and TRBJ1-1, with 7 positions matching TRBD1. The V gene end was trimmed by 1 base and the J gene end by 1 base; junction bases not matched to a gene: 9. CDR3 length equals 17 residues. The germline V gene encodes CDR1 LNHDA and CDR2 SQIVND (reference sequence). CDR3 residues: CASSIVHNRGWNTEAFF. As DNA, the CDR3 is TGTGCCAGTAGTATAGTCCACAACAGGGGATGGAACACTGAAGCTTTCTTT.

The CDR3 spells CASSLGGQGQGTGELFF. DNA for the CDR3: TGTGCCAGCAGCTTAGGAGGACAGGGGCAAGGCACCGGGGAGCTGTTTTTT. The rearrangement uses TRBV7-8 and TRBJ2-2; the match to TRBD1 covers 9 bases. The CDR3 sequence is 17 residues long. After removal of 1 base from V and 4 bases from J, the junction contained 7 bases not matched to a gene. Germline CDR1 is SGHVS and CDR2 is FQNEAQ. The whole variable domain, remainder taken from reference TRBV7-8 and TRBJ2-2, is GAGVSQSPRYKVAKRGQDVALRCDPISGHVSLFWYQQALGQGPEFLTYFQNEAQLDKSGLPSDRFFAERPEGSVSTLKIQRTQQEDSAVYLCASSLGGQGQGTGELFFGEGSRLTVL.

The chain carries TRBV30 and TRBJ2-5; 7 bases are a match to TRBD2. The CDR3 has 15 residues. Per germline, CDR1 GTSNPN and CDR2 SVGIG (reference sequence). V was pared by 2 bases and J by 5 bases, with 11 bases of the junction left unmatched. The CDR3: CAWSLSLAGVETQYF. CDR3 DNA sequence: TGTGCCTGGAGTCTTTCTTTGGCGGGAGTCGAGACCCAGTACTTC.

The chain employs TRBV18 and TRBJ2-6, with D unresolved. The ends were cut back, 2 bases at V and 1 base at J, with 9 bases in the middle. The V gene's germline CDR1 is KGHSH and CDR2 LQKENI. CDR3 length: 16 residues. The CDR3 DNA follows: TGTGCCAGCTCACCAAGACTGCCATCTGGGGCCAACGTCCTGACTTTC. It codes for CASSPRLPSGANVLTF.

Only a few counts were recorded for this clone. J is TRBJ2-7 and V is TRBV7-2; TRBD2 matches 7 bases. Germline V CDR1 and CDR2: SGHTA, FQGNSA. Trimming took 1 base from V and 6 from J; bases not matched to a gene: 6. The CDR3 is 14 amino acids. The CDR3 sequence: CASSLGDYTIEQYF. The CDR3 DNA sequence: TGTGCCAGCAGCTTAGGGGACTATACAATCGAGCAGTACTTC.

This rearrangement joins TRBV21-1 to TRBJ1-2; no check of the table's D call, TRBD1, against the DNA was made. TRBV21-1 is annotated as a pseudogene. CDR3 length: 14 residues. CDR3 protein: CASYGQGESYGYTF. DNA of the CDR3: TGTGCCAGCTACGGACAGGGCGAGAGCTATGGCTACACCTTC.

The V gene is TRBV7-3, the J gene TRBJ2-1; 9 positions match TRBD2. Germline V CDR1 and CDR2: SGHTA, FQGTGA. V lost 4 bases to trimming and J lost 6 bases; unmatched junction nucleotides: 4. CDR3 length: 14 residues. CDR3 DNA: TGTGCCAGCAGCTCTAGCGGGGCCGTCAATGAGCAGTTCTTC. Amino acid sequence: CASSSSGAVNEQFF.

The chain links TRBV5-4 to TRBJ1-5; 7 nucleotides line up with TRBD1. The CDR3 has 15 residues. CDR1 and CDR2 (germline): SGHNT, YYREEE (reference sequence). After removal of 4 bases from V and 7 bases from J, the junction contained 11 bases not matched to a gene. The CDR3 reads CASSPNRGLGQPQHF. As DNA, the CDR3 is TGTGCCAGCAGCCCAAACAGGGGTCTAGGGCAGCCCCAGCATTTT.

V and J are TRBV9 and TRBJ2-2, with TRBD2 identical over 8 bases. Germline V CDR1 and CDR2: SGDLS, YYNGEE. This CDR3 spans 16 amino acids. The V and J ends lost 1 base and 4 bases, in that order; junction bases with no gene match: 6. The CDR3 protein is CASSVRSGGPTGELFF. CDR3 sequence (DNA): TGTGCCAGCAGCGTACGCAGCGGGGGTCCCACCGGGGAGCTGTTTTTT.

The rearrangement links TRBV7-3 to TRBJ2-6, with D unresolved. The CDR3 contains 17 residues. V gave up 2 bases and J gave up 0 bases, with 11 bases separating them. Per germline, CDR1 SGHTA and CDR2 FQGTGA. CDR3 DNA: TGTGCCAGCAGCTTATTTTTTGGAGACTCTGGGGCCAACGTCCTGACTTTC. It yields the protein CASSLFFGDSGANVLTF.

The CDR3 nucleotides are TGTGCCAGCAGCCTTGCCTCGCAGGCCATGGGGGAGCTGTTTTTT. Its protein product is CASSLASQAMGELFF. The chain joins TRBV5-6 to TRBJ2-2, with D hard to call. Between the trimmed V and J ends, which lost 4 bases and 8 bases, there was a span of 18 bases. There are 15 residues in the CDR3. Germline assignment: CDR1 SGHDT and CDR2 YYEEEE.

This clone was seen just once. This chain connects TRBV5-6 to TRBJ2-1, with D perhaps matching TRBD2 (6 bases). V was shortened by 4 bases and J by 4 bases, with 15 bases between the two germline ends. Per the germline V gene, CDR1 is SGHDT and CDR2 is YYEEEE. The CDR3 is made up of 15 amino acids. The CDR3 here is CASSQKGLRYNEQFF. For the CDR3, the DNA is TGTGCCAGCAGCCAAAAAGGACTAAGGTACAATGAGCAGTTCTTC.

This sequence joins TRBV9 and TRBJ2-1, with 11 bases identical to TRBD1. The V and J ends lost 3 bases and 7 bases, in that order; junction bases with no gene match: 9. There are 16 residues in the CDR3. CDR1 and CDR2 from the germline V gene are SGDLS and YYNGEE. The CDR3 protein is CASSERGQGAENEQFF. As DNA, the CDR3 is TGTGCCAGCAGCGAAAGAGGACAGGGGGCCGAGAATGAGCAGTTCTTC.